This T cell receptor beta chain was observed in a study of blood T cells in healthy people across ages. Study outcomes and limitations: More naive CD4+ cells and higher diversity marked long-lived donors relative to aged donors. Calculation of diversity from one million T cells yielded estimates considered to be underestimates. What prevented conclusive comparison of naive and antigen-experienced cells was that PBMCs were unsorted.

PCR was performed a second time for about 7 to 12 cycles using a sample-barcoded 5' primer and a J-beta primer mix. Unique molecular identifiers of 12 random nucleotides labeled each cDNA. One entry per CDR3 protein, called by TCRdb with MiXCR from the 5' RACE reads. Of about 1.5 million distinct CDR3 sequences listed, less than 45% are singletons. V dropped 7 bases and J dropped 3; count of bases not matched to a gene: 8. The CDR3 runs to 14 residues. Germline CDR1 and CDR2: SGHRS and YFSETQ. In the case of this clonotype: No antigen is known for it.

The V and J genes are TRBV5-1 and TRBJ1-1, with TRBD1 identical over 8 bases. Input material: blood. This sequence was found in a woman aged 18-29 years in good health. Written as DNA, the CDR3 is TGCGCCAGCCGGGTGACAGGGGCATACACTGAAGCTTTCTTT. Translated, it gives CASRVTGAYTEAFF.